This T cell receptor (beta chain) emerged from a study of CD8+CD57+ T cells in acquired aplastic anemia. Study in general: Mean yield of DNA from sorted CD4+ and CD8+ cells was approximately 3 ug.

All sequencing subjects had displayed CD8+CD57+ cell expansion on flow cytometry. Patients were therapy-naive when their blood was sampled. V was pared by 5 bases and J by 1 base, with 6 bases of the junction left unmatched. This CDR3 region has 15 residues. Germline lookup yields CDR1 LNHDA and CDR2 SQIVND (reference sequence). CDR3 and TCR beta VDJ profiling relied on a genomic DNA template. TCRdb redid the calling of the reads with MiXCR, one entry per CDR3 protein. The repertoire has about 98,000 distinct CDR3 sequences, around 70% of them found once; the top ten carry around three fifths. The origin of this receptor is a human donor with aplastic anemia. Sequencing input: sorted CD4+, CD8+, or CD8+CD57+ T cells (not recorded which) from PBMCs. The chain links TRBV19 to TRBJ2-7, with 9 bases matching TRBD1. For the CDR3, the DNA is TGTGCCAGTAGTTCATACGGGACAGGGTCCTACGAGCAGTACTTC. The encoded protein is CASSSYGTGSYEQYF.